The T cell receptor (beta chain) described here comes from a study of blood T cell repertoires in COVID-19. Source study methods: The authors estimated nucleated cell counts from reference gene primer amplification. Profiling relied on immunoSEQ multiplex PCR, and the TCRdb table lists in-frame clones only, not all of them. From that table come the V and J calls and clone size; the DNA was used to work out D and trimming. Here the sample spans about 300,000 clones, around 90% being singletons. This CDR3 has 14 residues. CDR1 is LGHNA, CDR2 YSLEER, per germline. Trimming removed 1 base from V and 3 bases from J, with 8 bases in between.

The receptor was derived from a woman aged 35 to 49 who had recovered from COVID-19. The sequencing sample was made of PBMCs or T cells enriched from blood (not recorded which). The chain is built from TRBV4-3 and TRBJ2-3; TRBD2 is a possible D gene (5 bases). The CDR3 sequence is CASSQGGPTDTQYF. CDR3 sequence (DNA): TGCGCCAGCAGCCAAGGAGGGCCTACAGATACGCAGTATTTT.